The source of this T cell receptor beta chain is a study of shared clonotypes between healthy human individuals. CDR3 size: 13 residues. Germline assignment: CDR1 LNHDA and CDR2 SQIVND (reference sequence). Trimming took 6 bases from V and 15 from J, leaving 21 bases between them. The repertoire was sequenced with immunoSEQ multiplex PCR; TCRdb's copy has only in-frame clones and lacks some. Of millions of clones in the sample, about 92% are singletons; the top ten hold around 0.14%. Notes on the study in general: An anticipated effect of sequencing depth on clonotype sharing among donors was recognized. When compared with the clonotypes that were shared by all four sorted-subset donors, the non-shared clonotypes turned out to have lower generation probabilities. Sharing across several donors was seen in about 5% of naive CD4 clonotypes.

A word on this clone: Its target is not known.

This sequence joins TRBV19 and TRBJ2-1; D gene ambiguous. The source of this sequence is a man between 18 and 35 years old in good health. Sample: naive CD4+ T cells sorted from blood. As to subset: CD45RA+ positively selected. The CDR3 DNA reads as TGTGCCAGTAGCCACGCACAAAGTTGGGGATGGTTCTTC. This codes for CASSHAQSWGWFF.